Listed below are T cell receptor beta chains from one sample, sequenced in a study of post-analysis software for immune sequencing data. TCRdb itself ran the PCR reads through MiXCR, one entry per CDR3 protein. The sample shows more than 500,000 distinct CDR3 sequences, 34% of them seen only once. Material for sequencing was blood. The receptors here all came from a girl under 18 with multiple sclerosis. The CDR3 runs from the conserved cysteine through the conserved F or W. The D gene is left open where the match is weak. Clone size, where shown, is once, few, many, or a class for clones that have expanded.

NA	NA	TRBV6-5	TRBJ1-2	CASSLRPGTRGFGYTF	TGTGCCAGCAGTCTCCGTCCCGGGACAAGGGGGTTTGGCTACACCTTC
NA	TRBD1	TRBV5-1	TRBJ2-1	CASSLGDRRDNEQFF	TGCGCCAGCAGCTTGGGGGACAGACGGGACAATGAGCAGTTCTTC
NA	NA	TRBV7-2	TRBJ2-5	CASRLNRVNYNEQYF	TGTGCCAGCAGACTAAACAGGGTAAACTACAATGAGCAGTACTTC
NA	NA	TRBV13	TRBJ2-3	CASRTGRGASTDTQYF	TGTGCCAGCAGAACCGGTCGAGGGGCCAGCACAGATACGCAGTATTTT
NA	NA	TRBV7-7	TRBJ2-5	CVSSLLANLQETQYF	TGTGTCAGCAGCTTGCTAGCGAACCTGCAAGAGACCCAGTACTTC
NA	NA	TRBV4-1	TRBJ1-1	CASSQDGRGGDTEAFF	TGCGCCAGCAGCCAAGATGGAAGGGGAGGAGACACTGAAGCTTTCTTT
many	NA	TRBV6-5	TRBJ2-5	CASSYQGETQYF	TGTGCCAGCAGTTATCAGGGAGAGACCCAGTACTTC
few	NA	TRBV2	TRBJ2-5	CASSGSVQETQYF	TGTGCCAGCAGTGGGAGCGTACAAGAGACCCAGTACTTC
NA	NA	TRBV12-3/TRBV12-4	TRBJ2-1	CASSSRSSYNEQFF	TGTGCCAGCAGTTCCCGTAGCTCCTACAATGAGCAGTTCTTC
few	NA	TRBV3-1	TRBJ2-1	CASSQRLENEQFF	TGTGCCAGCAGCCAACGACTAGAGAATGAGCAGTTCTTC